This T cell receptor (beta chain) comes out of a study of long-term antiretroviral therapy in people with HIV. Researchers ran immunoSEQ v3.0 at survey level. Clones were sequenced by immunoSEQ multiplex PCR, and TCRdb holds only the in-frame ones, with some missing. The sample contains 35,000 or so clones, around 94% of which appear only once. About this clone: Antigen specificity is unknown.

Specimens carried about 0.85-10 million cryopreserved PBMC before DNA extraction. The study, taken as a whole, reports: The study collected no data on ART adherence, viral resistance or therapy changes.

The V and J ends lost 2 bases and 1 base respectively, with 9 bases between them. Germline CDR1 reads MNHNY; CDR2 reads SVGAGI (reference sequence). There are 14 residues in the CDR3. The clonotype originates from a woman aged 45-65 years with HIV. This sequence joins TRBV6-6 and TRBJ2-7, with D unresolved. Here the sequenced sample was unsorted PBMCs, taken 4.1 years after starting antiretroviral therapy. CDR3 loop: CASSYVSNSYEQYF. CDR3 nucleotides: TGTGCCAGCAGTTACGTTTCCAATTCCTACGAGCAGTACTTC.